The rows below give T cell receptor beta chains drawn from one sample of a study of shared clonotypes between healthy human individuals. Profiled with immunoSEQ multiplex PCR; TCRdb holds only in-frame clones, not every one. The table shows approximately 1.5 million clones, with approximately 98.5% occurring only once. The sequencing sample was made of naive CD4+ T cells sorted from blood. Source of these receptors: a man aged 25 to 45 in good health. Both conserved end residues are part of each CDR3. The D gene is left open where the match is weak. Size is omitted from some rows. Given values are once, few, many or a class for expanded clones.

TGCAGCGTTGTACTCCGACTTCTAGCCAAAAACATTCAGTACTTC | CSVVLRLLAKNIQYF | TRBJ2-4 | TRBV29-1 | . | . | 15
TGCGCCAGCAGCCCGGAGCAAGGCGGGGAGCTGTTTTTT | CASSPEQGGELFF | TRBJ2-2 | TRBV5-1 | . | . | 13
TGTGCCAGCAGCTTAGCACTGTCGGGCCGCAGCCTGTACTTC | CASSLALSGRSLYF | TRBJ2-7 | TRBV7-8 | . | . | 14
TGTGCCAGCAGTTACCGCGGACGGCTAGCGGGAGGCCAAGAGACCCAGTACTTC | CASSYRGRLAGGQETQYF | TRBJ2-5 | TRBV6-7 | TRBD2 | . | 18
TGTGCCAGCAGCGCAATAGCGGGATCCAATCTTTACAATGAGCAGTTCTTC | CASSAIAGSNLYNEQFF | TRBJ2-1 | TRBV9 | TRBD2 | . | 17
TGTGCCAGCAGTTTAGTGGTGCTTGCAACTAATGAAAAACTGTTTTTT | CASSLVVLATNEKLFF | TRBJ1-4 | TRBV28 | . | . | 16
TGTGCCAGCAGCTTAGTATCACCAGACGATGAGCAGTTCTTC | CASSLVSPDDEQFF | TRBJ2-1 | TRBV11-2 | . | . | 14
TGCAGCGCCACTCTGTCTCAATCGACTGAAGCTTTCTTT | CSATLSQSTEAFF | TRBJ1-1 | TRBV29-1 | . | . | 13
TGCAGCGCCTCGGGACTAGCGGGACCGGGAGGCGAGCAGTACTTC | CSASGLAGPGGEQYF | TRBJ2-7 | TRBV29-1 | TRBD2 | . | 15
TGTGCCAGCAATCAGGGGCTGCCCCCCTACGAGCAGTACTTC | CASNQGLPPYEQYF | TRBJ2-7 | TRBV25-1 | . | . | 14
TGTGCCAGCAGTGATCTTTTAATAGGGACAGGGAAAAATAGCAATCAGCCCCAGCATTTT | CASSDLLIGTGKNSNQPQHF | TRBJ1-5 | TRBV2 | TRBD1 | once | 20
TGCGCCAGCAGCTTGGCGGAAGAGGGGGAAGCTTTCTTT | CASSLAEEGEAFF | TRBJ1-1 | TRBV5-1 | . | . | 13
TGTGCCAGCAGCAAGATAGTAGGACTAGCGGGGCCTAAGGCCGGGGAGCTGTTTTTT | CASSKIVGLAGPKAGELFF | TRBJ2-2 | TRBV7-6 | TRBD2 | . | 19
TGCGCCAGCAGCTTCCTAGCGGGAGCCTACAATGAGCAGTTCTTC | CASSFLAGAYNEQFF | TRBJ2-1 | TRBV5-1 | TRBD2 | . | 15
TGCGCCAGCAGCTTGAGGGCAGGGCCGAACACTGAAGCTTTCTTT | CASSLRAGPNTEAFF | TRBJ1-1 | TRBV5-1 | . | . | 15
TGTGCCAGACCCCGAGGGGCAGATAATGAAAAACTGTTTTTT | CARPRGADNEKLFF | TRBJ1-4 | TRBV9 | . | . | 14
TGTGCCAGCAGCTTAATTCAGGACACCGGGGAGCTGTTTTTT | CASSLIQDTGELFF | TRBJ2-2 | TRBV7-6 | . | . | 14
TGTGCCAGCAGTTTCGCCTATGGCTACACCTTC | CASSFAYGYTF | TRBJ1-2 | TRBV28 | . | . | 11
TGTGCCAGCAGCTTAAGAGACCTGCGGCCCCAGCATTTT | CASSLRDLRPQHF | TRBJ1-5 | TRBV7-2 | . | . | 13
TGCGCCAGCAGCCTGTTACACACAGAGGCAGATACGCAGTATTTT | CASSLLHTEADTQYF | TRBJ2-3 | TRBV4-1 | . | . | 15
TGTGCCAGTAGTATTAACAGGGATGAAAAACTGTTTTTT | CASSINRDEKLFF | TRBJ1-4 | TRBV19 | . | . | 13
TGTGCCAGCAGTGATCAGGGTAGAGGCGACGAGCAGTACTTC | CASSDQGRGDEQYF | TRBJ2-7 | TRBV2 | . | . | 14
TGTGCCAGCAGCCCTCGCGGGGCAGGGTTCGTTGTCTACAATGAGCAGTTCTTC | CASSPRGAGFVVYNEQFF | TRBJ2-1 | TRBV11-2 | . | . | 18